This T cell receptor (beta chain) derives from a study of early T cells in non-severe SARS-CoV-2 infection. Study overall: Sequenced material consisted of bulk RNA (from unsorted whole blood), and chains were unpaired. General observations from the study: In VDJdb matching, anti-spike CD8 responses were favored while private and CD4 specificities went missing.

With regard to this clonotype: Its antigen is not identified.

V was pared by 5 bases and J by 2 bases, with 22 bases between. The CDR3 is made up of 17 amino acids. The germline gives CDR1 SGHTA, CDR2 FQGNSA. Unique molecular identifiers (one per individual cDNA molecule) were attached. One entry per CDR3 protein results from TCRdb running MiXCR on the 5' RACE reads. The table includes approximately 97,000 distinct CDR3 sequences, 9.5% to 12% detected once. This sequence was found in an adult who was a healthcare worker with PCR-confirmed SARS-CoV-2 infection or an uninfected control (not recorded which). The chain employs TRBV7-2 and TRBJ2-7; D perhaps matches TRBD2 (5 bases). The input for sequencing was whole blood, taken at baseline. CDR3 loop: CASSLHSGSVPAYEQYF. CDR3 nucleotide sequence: TGTGCCAGCAGCCTACACAGCGGTAGCGTCCCGGCCTACGAGCAGTACTTC.